This TCR beta chain emerged from a study of technical replicates of blood from several donors. The CDR3 contains 18 residues. The germline V gene has CDR1 LNHNV and CDR2 YYDKDF (reference sequence). The ends lost 1 base at V and 4 bases at J; junction bases unmatched: 10. Produced via immunoSEQ multiplex PCR; TCRdb's table is partial and in-frame only. The sample has some 60,000 clones; roughly 86% are singletons. Sequenced: PBMCs. The source of this sequence is a human donor in good health. Some clones in this sample may be carry-over from other donors' samples. V gene TRBV15 combines with J gene TRBJ1-5; 10 positions agree with TRBD1. As DNA, the CDR3 is TGTGCCACCAGCAGAGGGGGACAGGGGTTAGCATGGAATCAGCCCCAGCATTTT. Translation: CATSRGGQGLAWNQPQHF.